This TCR beta chain appears in the sequencing data of a study of blood T cell repertoires in COVID-19. Study details: Whether acute or convalescent, the COVID-19 samples came from the United States, Italy and Spain. T cells, B-cell-depleted T cells, or PBMCs provided the cDNA or gDNA that served as material.

Participants came from about two dozen US areas, aged roughly 18 to 95 years. What the recovered Cohort 3 donors had was two negative PCRs, clearance, or symptom resolution. Here immunoSEQ multiplex PCR was the method, and the copy in TCRdb shows in-frame clones only, minus some. The sample holds around 200,000 clones; less than 85% are singletons and the top ten take 15% to 20%. The V gene end was trimmed by 3 bases and the J gene end by 3 bases; junction bases not matched to a gene: 1. Germline CDR1 reads SGHNT; CDR2 reads YENEEA. This CDR3 has 15 residues. This chain joins TRBV11-3 and TRBJ1-3; 11 bases fit TRBD1. The source of this sequence is a man aged 35 to 55 who had recovered from COVID-19. The sample was PBMCs or T cells enriched from blood (not recorded which). CDR3 nucleotides: TGTGCCAGCAGCTTGGACAGGGGGCTTGGAAACACCATATATTTT. This sequence encodes CASSLDRGLGNTIYF.